The present T cell receptor (beta chain) was sequenced within a study of T cells expressing NK-cell markers. Across the study: According to the study, TCR beta repertoires originated from sorted CD3+CD56+NKG2C+, CD3+CD56+NKG2C- and CD3+CD56-NKG2C+ T cells. Seven sequenced donors out of eight were HCMV-seropositive, one seronegative.

Findings and caveats of the study: The contribution of dominant NKG2C+ clonotypes to CD8+ T cells in five to seven donors was roughly 1.0-7.5%. The CD3+CD56-NKG2C+ fraction of a few donors was likewise dominated by these clonotypes.

TCRdb reprocessed the 5' RACE reads; each CDR3 protein has one entry and no DNA is given. The sample totals roughly 420,000 distinct CDR3 sequences. With respect to this clonotype: Its antigen is not known.

Material: blood T cells: a sorted CD56 or NKG2C T cell subset, CD4+ or CD8+ T cells, or bulk PBMC T cells (not recorded which). This sequence was found in a woman between 18 and 75 years old in good health.

The CDR3 spells CSAIRGLAGETQYF. The rearrangement links TRBV20-1 to TRBJ2-5; lacking DNA, the TRBD2 call made by TCRdb goes unchecked. Germline V gives CDR1 DFQATT, CDR2 SNEGSKA (reference sequence). CDR3 length: 14 amino acids.